Listed here are 25 T cell receptor beta chains from one sample, sequenced in a study of blood T cell repertoires in COVID-19. Sequencing was performed with immunoSEQ multiplex PCR; in TCRdb, only in-frame clones are kept and a portion is missing. This sample has tens of thousands of clones, with 70% to 90% found just once. The material sequenced was peripheral blood. The source of these receptors is a man in his 70s with acute or convalescent COVID-19.

The chain is built from TRBV5-1 and TRBJ2-7, with 7 bases identical to TRBD1. This CDR3 has 15 amino acids. J was trimmed by 3 bases and V by 2 bases; bases with no gene match: 8. Germline V CDR1 and CDR2: SGHRS, YFSETQ. CDR3 protein: CASSFSGTDNYEQYF. The DNA for the CDR3 is TGCGCCAGCAGCTTCTCCGGGACAGATAACTACGAGCAGTACTTC. Looking up the rest from reference TRBV5-1 and TRBJ2-7 gives the full variable domain: KAGVTQTPRYLIKTRGQQVTLSCSPISGHRSVSWYQQTPGQGLQFLFEYFSETQRNKGNFPGRFSGRQFSNSRSEMNVSTLELGDSALYLCASSFSGTDNYEQYFGPGTRLTVT.

The chain uses TRBV7-2 and TRBJ2-1; TRBD1 matches 8 bases. The CDR3 contains 15 residues. Germline loops: CDR1 SGHTA, CDR2 FQGNSA. The trim removed 4 bases at V and 0 bases at J, leaving 2 bases unmatched. The CDR3 region is CASSWTGSSYNEQFF. The DNA for the CDR3 is TGTGCCAGCAGCTGGACAGGGAGCTCCTACAATGAGCAGTTCTTC.

The V gene is TRBV27, the J gene TRBJ2-1; 10 bases line up with TRBD1. V was pared by 6 bases and J by 8 bases, with 10 bases of the junction left unmatched. Germline lookup yields CDR1 MNHEY and CDR2 SMNVEV (reference sequence). The CDR3 runs to 15 residues. The CDR3 spells CASSPGQGDIDEQFF. The CDR3 DNA reads as TGTGCCAGCAGCCCAGGACAGGGGGATATCGATGAGCAGTTCTTC.

The genes are TRBV5-6 and TRBJ2-7; TRBD1 aligns across 9 bases. Germline CDR1 SGHDT, CDR2 YYEEEE. V was pared by 0 bases and J by 2 bases, with 9 bases of the junction left unmatched. CDR3 length: 17 residues. CDR3 bases: TGTGCCAGCAGCTTGGAGCCGCGACAGGGGGGGACCTACGAGCAGTACTTC. Protein: CASSLEPRQGGTYEQYF.

The chain employs TRBV18 and TRBJ2-5; 10 bases map to TRBD1. The CDR3 length is 16 residues. V was pared by 3 bases and J by 4 bases, with 8 bases of the junction left unmatched. Germline assignment: CDR1 KGHSH and CDR2 LQKENI. The CDR3 reads CASSPRQGAGGETQYF. Here the CDR3 DNA reads TGTGCCAGCTCACCTCGACAGGGGGCCGGAGGAGAGACCCAGTACTTC. Full variable domain (rest looked up from reference TRBV18 and TRBJ2-5): NAGVMQNPRHLVRRRGQEARLRCSPMKGHSHVYWYRQLPEEGLKFMVYLQKENIIDESGMPKERFSAEFPKEGPSILRIQQVVRGDSAAYFCASSPRQGAGGETQYFGPGTRLLVL.

The chain uses TRBV5-4 and TRBJ2-1; D is uncertain. CDR1 and CDR2 (germline): SGHNT, YYREEE (reference sequence). Trimming stripped 0 bases from V and 14 bases from J, with 15 bases between. CDR3 length: 13 amino acids. The CDR3: CASSLETQEGKFF. The CDR3 bases are TGTGCCAGCAGCTTGGAAACCCAGGAAGGCAAGTTCTTC.

The CDR3 region has the DNA TGTGCCAGCAGCAGCCGGAGCTATGGCTACACCTTC. Translating gives CASSSRSYGYTF. The V and J genes are TRBV28 and TRBJ1-2; D is unclear. CDR1 is MDHEN, CDR2 SYDVKM, per germline. Trimming stripped 6 bases from V and 4 bases from J, with 9 bases between. The CDR3 covers 12 residues.

The CDR3 DNA reads as TGTGCCAGCGCGGGACAGGGGGCAGAAAAACTGTTTTTT. Translation: CASAGQGAEKLFF. This chain uses TRBV2 with TRBJ1-4; 12 nucleotides align to TRBD1. CDR3 length: 13 amino acids. V was pared by 8 bases and J by 8 bases, with 3 bases of the junction left unmatched. Germline values: CDR1 SNHLY, CDR2 FYNNEI.

CDR3 DNA: TGTGCCAGCAGCTTAGGAATCGGGGAGACCCAGTACTTC. It specifies CASSLGIGETQYF. The V gene is TRBV7-6, the J gene TRBJ2-5; D remains unclear. From germline, CDR1 is SGHVS and CDR2 FNYEAQ. V gave up 1 base and J gave up 5 bases, with 8 bases separating them. There are 13 residues in the CDR3.

This chain uses TRBV2 with TRBJ1-2; tentative D call: TRBD1 (5 bases). The CDR3 contains 13 residues. CDR1 and CDR2 from the germline V gene are SNHLY and FYNNEI. The V end lost 7 bases, the J end lost 4 bases, and 13 bases lay between the germline ends. The CDR3 is CASMWQGSYGYTF. For the CDR3, the DNA is TGTGCCAGCATGTGGCAGGGCAGCTATGGCTACACCTTC.

The sample holds one count of this clone. The rearrangement joins TRBV19 to TRBJ2-1; D is ambiguous. Germline CDR1 reads LNHDA; CDR2 reads SQIVND (reference sequence). This CDR3 is 16 amino acids long. V lost 3 bases and J 1 base, leaving 13 bases between the germline ends. CDR3 in DNA: TGTGCCAGTAGTATCGGTGCGCGGCGGTCCTACAATGAGCAGTTCTTC. Residues: CASSIGARRSYNEQFF.

The rearrangement uses TRBV7-2 and TRBJ2-1; TRBD2 matches at 13 bases. Germline V CDR1 and CDR2: SGHTA, FQGNSA. With V trimmed by 2 bases and J by 6 bases, 4 bases remained unmatched. This CDR3 spans 16 amino acids. The CDR3 DNA is TGTGCCAGCAGCTTATCACTAGCGGGAGGGGTCAATGAGCAGTTCTTC. Its protein is CASSLSLAGGVNEQFF.

V and J are TRBV18 and TRBJ1-3; D remains ambiguous. V lost 0 bases, J lost 0 bases, and 12 bases lay in between. Germline CDR1 is KGHSH and CDR2 is LQKENI. This CDR3 has 17 residues. The DNA for the CDR3 is TGTGCCAGCTCACCACCGAAGATAGCCCTCTCTGGAAACACCATATATTTT. Its protein product is CASSPPKIALSGNTIYF. Drawing the rest from reference TRBV18 and TRBJ1-3, the complete variable domain is NAGVMQNPRHLVRRRGQEARLRCSPMKGHSHVYWYRQLPEEGLKFMVYLQKENIIDESGMPKERFSAEFPKEGPSILRIQQVVRGDSAAYFCASSPPKIALSGNTIYFGEGSWLTVV.

This rearrangement joins TRBV4-3 to TRBJ2-3; TRBD2 matches 7 bases. The ends lost 0 bases at V and 0 bases at J; junction bases unmatched: 3. The CDR3 is made up of 16 amino acids. Germline CDR1 reads LGHNA; CDR2 reads YSLEER. CDR3 nucleotide sequence: TGCGCCAGCAGCCAAGATTGGACTAGTAGCACAGATACGCAGTATTTT. Translation: CASSQDWTSSTDTQYF.

This clone occurred once. The genes are TRBV4-2 and TRBJ2-7; D is possibly TRBD2 (5 bases). This CDR3 comprises 15 residues. Per germline, CDR1 LGHNA and CDR2 YNFKEQ. V was clipped by 4 bases and J by 0 bases, with 13 bases between them. DNA of the CDR3: TGTGCCAGCAGCCCCACGGCGGGCCTCTCCTACGAGCAGTACTTC. Amino acid sequence: CASSPTAGLSYEQYF.

The chain has TRBV5-6 and TRBJ2-7; D perhaps matches TRBD2 (5 bases). This CDR3 is 18 amino acids long. The V gene's germline CDR1 is SGHDT and CDR2 YYEEEE. V was cut by 4 bases and J by 5 bases, with 28 bases left in between. CDR3 bases: TGTGCCAGCAGCGCGAATGGGTACGTCGGAGGCCCTCGGGACGAGCAGTACTTC. Protein: CASSANGYVGGPRDEQYF.

V gene TRBV7-3 combines with J gene TRBJ2-2; D perhaps matches TRBD1 (6 bases). Trimming took 2 bases from V and 7 from J, leaving 14 bases between them. Germline V gene lookup returns CDR1 SGHTA and CDR2 FQGTGA. This CDR3 is built from 15 residues. The CDR3 protein is CASSLENRAVGELFF. The CDR3 nucleotides read TGTGCCAGCAGCTTAGAAAACAGGGCGGTCGGGGAGCTGTTTTTT.

The chain carries TRBV28 and TRBJ2-1, with 11 nucleotides matching TRBD2. Germline lookup yields CDR1 MDHEN and CDR2 SYDVKM. This CDR3 contains 16 residues. The V gene end was trimmed by 6 bases and the J gene end by 7 bases; junction bases not matched to a gene: 11. CDR3 sequence: CASSPFTSGRRNEQFF. The CDR3 DNA follows: TGTGCCAGCAGCCCCTTTACTAGCGGGAGAAGGAATGAGCAGTTCTTC. Combining the CDR3 with reference TRBV28 and TRBJ2-1 gives the whole variable domain DVKVTQSSRYLVKRTGEKVFLECVQDMDHENMFWYRQDPGLGLRLIYFSYDVKMKEKGDIPEGYSVSREKKERFSLILESASTNQTSMYLCASSPFTSGRRNEQFFGPGTRLTVL.

The V gene is TRBV10-2, the J gene TRBJ2-3; no clear D. Per the germline V gene, CDR1 is WSHSY and CDR2 is SAAADI. The CDR3 is 12 amino acids. Trimming left V 4 bases short and J 6 bases short, with 8 bases between. The CDR3 protein is CASSAISDTQYF. CDR3 in DNA: TGCGCCAGCAGTGCAATCAGTGATACGCAGTATTTT.

The CDR3 sequence is CASSSRTGAGDNEQFF. The CDR3 DNA reads TGTGCCAGCAGCTCCAGGACAGGGGCCGGGGACAATGAGCAGTTCTTC. This chain joins TRBV7-3 and TRBJ2-1; 9 positions match TRBD1. Germline V gene data show CDR1 as SGHTA and CDR2 as FQGTGA. The CDR3 has 16 amino acids. Trimming removed 4 bases from V and 5 bases from J; junction bases left unmatched: 9.

Regarding this clone: The identical CDR3 is also encoded by other nucleotide sequences in the sample. The V call is TRBV3-1 (or the pseudogene TRBV3-2), the J call TRBJ2-3, with a weak D call TRBD2 (6 bases). Looked up from germline, CDR1 is LGHDT and CDR2 is YNNKEL (reference sequence). CDR3 length equals 19 residues. The V and J ends lost 3 bases and 1 base respectively, with 23 bases between them. CDR3 amino acids: CASSQGLGGAARGTDTQYF. The CDR3 nucleotides are TGTGCCAGCAGCCAGGGACTTGGGGGTGCGGCGCGAGGCACAGATACGCAGTATTTT.

The chain employs TRBV5-1 and TRBJ1-1, with 7 bases that match TRBD1. This CDR3 contains 16 residues. J gave up 3 bases and V 0 bases, and 8 bases lay outside the gene matches. CDR1 and CDR2 (germline): SGHRS, YFSETQ. The CDR3 loop reads CASSLGIDRVDTEAFF. The CDR3 DNA sequence: TGCGCCAGCAGCTTGGGGATTGACAGGGTTGACACTGAAGCTTTCTTT.

J is TRBJ1-2 and V is TRBV5-1, with TRBD1 as a possible D gene (5 bases). The V end lost 5 bases, the J end lost 4 bases, and 12 bases lay between the germline ends. This CDR3 is built from 13 residues. CDR1 and CDR2 (germline): SGHRS, YFSETQ. The CDR3 DNA reads as TGCGCCAGCAGAGTGGACACGGGCTATGGCTACACCTTC. As protein: CASRVDTGYGYTF.

This clone was seen only once. The chain has TRBV3-1 (or the pseudogene TRBV3-2) and TRBJ1-5; 7 positions agree with TRBD1. The CDR3 is 14 amino acids. The J segment lost 3 bases and the V segment lost 4 bases, leaving 3 bases of the junction unmatched. Germline V gene sequence: CDR1 LGHDT, CDR2 YNNKEL (reference sequence). CDR3 DNA: TGTGCCAGCAGCCTGGGACAGATCAATCAGCCCCAGCATTTT. It translates to CASSLGQINQPQHF.

The rearrangement joins TRBV5-6 to TRBJ1-1; possible D gene TRBD1, 6 bases. The V gene lost 0 bases and the J gene lost 7 bases, with 10 bases spanning the gap. Per germline, CDR1 SGHDT and CDR2 YYEEEE. The CDR3 runs to 13 residues. CDR3 nucleotide sequence: TGTGCCAGCAGCTTGGTAAGGACAGATGAAGCTTTCTTT. Its translation: CASSLVRTDEAFF.